This TCR beta chain was obtained from a study of blood T cell repertoires in COVID-19. This clone came up a few times. Per the original data handling: How many nucleated cells were present was estimated from reference gene primer amplification. The data were produced by immunoSEQ multiplex PCR, yet TCRdb's version contains in-frame clones alone and is incomplete. Clone size and the V and J calls come from that table; the DNA yielded D and trimming. The sample shows about 140,000 clones, about 81% of them seen only once. CDR1 MDHEN and CDR2 SYDVKM come from the germline V gene. J was trimmed by 6 bases and V by 3 bases; bases with no gene match: 18. There are 18 residues in the CDR3.

This receptor was obtained from a woman aged 80 or over with acute or convalescent COVID-19. This chain joins TRBV28 and TRBJ2-3; 7 bases line up with TRBD1. Sequenced material: peripheral blood. The DNA for the CDR3 is TGTGCCAGCAGTTTTCCTTTACCCGGGTACAGGGGATCCGATACGCAGTATTTT. It yields the protein CASSFPLPGYRGSDTQYF.